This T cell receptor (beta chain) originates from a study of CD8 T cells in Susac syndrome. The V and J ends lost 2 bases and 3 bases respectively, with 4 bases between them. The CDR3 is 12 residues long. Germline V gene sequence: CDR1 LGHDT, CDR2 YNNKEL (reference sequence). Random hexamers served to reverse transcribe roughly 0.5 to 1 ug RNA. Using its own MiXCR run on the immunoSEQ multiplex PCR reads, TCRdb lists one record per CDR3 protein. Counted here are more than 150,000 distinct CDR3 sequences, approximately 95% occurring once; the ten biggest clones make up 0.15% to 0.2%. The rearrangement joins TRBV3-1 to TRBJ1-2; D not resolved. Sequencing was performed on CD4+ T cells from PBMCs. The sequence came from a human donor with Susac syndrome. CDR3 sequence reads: CASSQRDYGYTF. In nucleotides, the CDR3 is TGTGCCAGCAGCCAACGGGACTATGGCTACACCTTC.